What follows are 18 T cell receptor beta chains derived from one specimen sequenced in a study of T-cell memory formation after mild COVID-19. TCRdb re-analysed the 5' RACE reads in MiXCR, keeping a single row per CDR3 protein. The sample lists a few hundred thousand distinct CDR3 sequences; approximately 15% were seen once. The source material was PBMCs or a T cell subset sorted from them (not recorded which). These receptors all stem from a young man who had mild COVID-19 (a few samples of this study predate the infection). Cell type and time point are not known.

This clonotype was picked up a small number of times. The chain is built from TRBV15 and TRBJ2-1; a weak D match, TRBD2 (6 bases). The CDR3 is 12 residues long. CDR1 is LNHNV, CDR2 YYDKDF, per germline (reference sequence). Deletions cut 2 bases from V and 9 bases from J, with 8 bases between. The CDR3 loop is CATSRRAGEQFF. CDR3 coding DNA: TGTGCCACCAGCAGACGAGCGGGTGAGCAGTTCTTC.

The chain recombines TRBV7-9 with TRBJ1-1; TRBD1 might be the D (5 bases). This CDR3 is 17 amino acids long. V was pared by 5 bases and J by 1 base, with 20 bases between. Germline CDR1 SEHNR, CDR2 FQNEAQ (reference sequence). The CDR3 sequence is CASSPTPGLVRNTEAFF. CDR3 DNA: TGTGCCAGCAGCCCGACTCCAGGGTTGGTCAGGAACACTGAAGCTTTCTTT.

This clonotype has ten or more counts. The chain carries TRBV7-2 and TRBJ1-1; D not resolved. Looked up from germline, CDR1 is SGHTA and CDR2 is FQGNSA. This CDR3 contains 14 residues. The ends were cut back, 1 base at V and 1 base at J, with 7 bases in the middle. CDR3 amino acids: CASSLDYQNTEAFF. DNA of the CDR3: TGTGCCAGCAGCTTAGATTACCAGAACACTGAAGCTTTCTTT.

This clonotype was recorded a few times. This chain links TRBV5-1 with TRBJ2-7; 7 bases line up with TRBD1. Germline CDR1 is SGHRS and CDR2 is YFSETQ. The CDR3 runs to 15 residues. Trimming removed 0 bases from V and 3 bases from J; junction bases left unmatched: 6. The CDR3 loop reads CASSLGQGTVYEQYF. Written as DNA, the CDR3 is TGCGCCAGCAGCTTGGGACAGGGAACCGTCTACGAGCAGTACTTC.

This clonotype was observed a few times. The J gene is TRBJ1-4, the V gene TRBV15; D might be TRBD1 (6 bases). The V end lost 1 base, the J end lost 14 bases, and 20 bases lay between the germline ends. The CDR3 spans 15 residues. Germline CDR1 LNHNV, CDR2 YYDKDF (reference sequence). In DNA form, the CDR3 reads TGTGCCACCAGCAGAGGTACTCTCAAGCAGGACAGCCTGTTTTTT. It encodes CATSRGTLKQDSLFF.

The J gene is TRBJ2-4, the V gene TRBV5-6, with 8 positions matching TRBD1. Per the germline V gene, CDR1 is SGHDT and CDR2 is YYEEEE. With V trimmed by 1 base and J by 5 bases, 8 bases remained unmatched. The length of the CDR3 is 16 residues. The CDR3 sequence is CASSLTGGSRENIQYF. The CDR3 DNA reads TGTGCCAGCAGCTTGACAGGGGGAAGCAGAGAAAACATTCAGTACTTC.

This clonotype was found a few times. The rearrangement uses TRBV7-6 and TRBJ1-6, with TRBD1 identical over 8 bases. V dropped 1 base and J dropped 0; count of bases not matched to a gene: 8. This CDR3 is built from 19 residues. Germline V lookup: CDR1 SGHVS, CDR2 FNYEAQ. The CDR3 loop reads CASSLEFQGASSYNSPLHF. As DNA, the CDR3 is TGTGCCAGCAGCTTAGAATTTCAGGGGGCCAGCTCCTATAATTCACCCCTCCACTTT.

The rearrangement links TRBV7-8 to TRBJ2-1; D not certain. CDR1 and CDR2 from the germline V gene are SGHVS and FQNEAQ. Trimming pared 6 bases from V and 5 bases from J, leaving 8 bases between. This CDR3 spans 12 amino acids. DNA of the CDR3: TGTGCCAGCAGTACCGGAAACAATGAGCAGTTCTTC. Residues: CASSTGNNEQFF.

This clonotype was counted only a few times. The chain recombines TRBV7-9 with TRBJ2-5; D is uncertain. Trimming shortened V by 2 bases and J by 2 bases, and 15 bases separated the two germline ends. Germline V lookup: CDR1 SEHNR, CDR2 FQNEAQ (reference sequence). The CDR3 loop spans 16 amino acids. The DNA of the CDR3 is TGTGCCAGCAGCTTAAACGCAATAAGGCTGCAAGAGACCCAGTACTTC. Translating gives CASSLNAIRLQETQYF.

This clonotype was seen a few times. The chain links TRBV20-1 to TRBJ2-3; D possibly corresponds to TRBD2 (5 bases). The germline V gene encodes CDR1 DFQATT and CDR2 SNEGSKA (reference sequence). The V and J ends lost 1 base and 0 bases respectively, with 14 bases between them. The CDR3 length is 16 residues. The CDR3 region has the DNA TGCAGTGCTAGAGCCGGCGGAGCGGAGAGCACAGATACGCAGTATTTT. Protein sequence: CSARAGGAESTDTQYF.

Only a few counts were recorded for this clonotype. This chain connects TRBV10-3 to TRBJ1-1; a weak D match, TRBD1 (6 bases). The germline V gene encodes CDR1 ENHRY and CDR2 SYGVKD. Trimming took off 2 bases at V and 6 bases at J, with 10 bases between the two ends. The CDR3 extends over 13 amino acids. Here the CDR3 reads CAISEQGIPEAFF. The CDR3 DNA sequence: TGTGCCATCAGTGAGCAGGGGATCCCTGAAGCTTTCTTT.

This chain links TRBV4-1 with TRBJ2-6; D may be TRBD1 or TRBD2 (5 bases each). Germline CDR1 and CDR2: MGHRA and YSYEKL. V lost 4 bases and J 1 base, leaving 11 bases between the germline ends. The CDR3 has 16 amino acids. The DNA for the CDR3 is TGCGCCAGCAGCCCAATGGGGGTGTCTGGGGCCAACGTCCTGACTTTC. Its translation is CASSPMGVSGANVLTF.

The V gene is TRBV4-1, the J gene TRBJ2-1, with TRBD1 as a possible D gene (6 bases). The V end lost 3 bases, the J end lost 4 bases, and 19 bases lay between the germline ends. This CDR3 has 17 amino acids. CDR1 is MGHRA, CDR2 YSYEKL, per germline. The CDR3, as DNA: TGCGCCAGCAGCCAGGGGACCAAACGGACAGCTTACAATGAGCAGTTCTTC. Translated: CASSQGTKRTAYNEQFF.

This clonotype came up many times. J is TRBJ1-1 and V is TRBV30; D unclear. This CDR3 region has 12 residues. Trimming pared 2 bases from V and 1 base from J, leaving 5 bases between. The germline CDR1 and CDR2 sequences are GTSNPN and SVGIG (reference sequence). CDR3 sequence (DNA): TGTGCCTGGAGTTGGACGAACACTGAAGCTTTCTTT. Encoded protein: CAWSWTNTEAFF.

The chain employs TRBV6-5 and TRBJ1-5; 9 nucleotides match TRBD1. V lost 5 bases and J lost 6; bases outside the gene matches: 8. The CDR3 runs to 15 residues. From germline, CDR1 is MNHEY and CDR2 SVGAGI. CDR3 in amino acids: CASSTSTGGGQPQHF. CDR3 DNA: TGTGCCAGCAGTACCTCGACAGGGGGTGGTCAGCCCCAGCATTTT.

The chain combines TRBV20-1 with TRBJ2-2; the D gene is possibly TRBD1 (5 bases). Trimming stripped 3 bases from V and 2 bases from J, with 10 bases between. This CDR3 has 14 amino acids. CDR1 and CDR2 from the germline V gene are DFQATT and SNEGSKA (reference sequence). The DNA of the CDR3 is TGCAGTGCTAGGGGGCTTACAAACACCGGGGAGCTGTTTTTT. The encoded protein is CSARGLTNTGELFF.

This clonotype was recorded at least ten times. The chain uses TRBV6-5 and TRBJ2-7; 9 bases are shared with TRBD1. CDR3 size: 13 residues. Unmatched junction bases numbered 6, after V lost 7 bases and J lost 5 bases. The germline V gene has CDR1 MNHEY and CDR2 SVGAGI. CDR3 bases: TGTGCCAGCATAGGACAGGGGTACAACGAGCAGTACTTC. It yields the protein CASIGQGYNEQYF.

V and J are TRBV5-6 and TRBJ2-7; D gene unclear. The CDR3 is 13 amino acids. The V gene's germline CDR1 is SGHDT and CDR2 YYEEEE. V lost 2 bases, J lost 2 bases, and 8 bases lay in between. CDR3 residues: CASSFGFPYEQYF. CDR3 coding DNA: TGTGCCAGCAGCTTCGGTTTCCCCTACGAGCAGTACTTC.